These 26 T cell receptor beta chains were sequenced from one sample in a study of Ad26.COV2.S vaccination and SARS-CoV-2 variants. Sequencing was performed with immunoSEQ multiplex PCR; in TCRdb, only in-frame clones are kept and a portion is missing. The sample lists about 480,000 clones; roughly 85% were seen once. The treatment denotes: roughly 19 received Ad26.COV2.S at low or high dose, single or two shots; about 5 received placebo; per-sample allocation not given. Vaccine and placebo recipients were sampled on day 63 after the first injection. The specimen was peripheral blood, collected in a trial of Ad26.COV2.S vaccine versus placebo. These receptor sequences come from a person aged 18 to 65 who received the Ad26.COV2.S COVID-19 vaccine or a placebo.

This clone was observed a single time. The J gene is TRBJ2-4, the V gene TRBV5-1, with a possible D match to TRBD2 (6 bases). Germline V gene data show CDR1 as SGHRS and CDR2 as YFSETQ. Trimming took 7 bases from V and 0 from J, leaving 32 bases between them. The CDR3 is 21 amino acids. The CDR3 is CASANRSRAPSAGLAKNIQYF. The CDR3 region has the DNA TGCGCCAGCGCCAACCGATCCCGGGCCCCTAGCGCGGGACTAGCCAAAAACATTCAGTACTTC. The full variable domain, its missing parts supplied by reference TRBV5-1 and TRBJ2-4, is KAGVTQTPRYLIKTRGQQVTLSCSPISGHRSVSWYQQTPGQGLQFLFEYFSETQRNKGNFPGRFSGRQFSNSRSEMNVSTLELGDSALYLCASANRSRAPSAGLAKNIQYFGAGTRLSVL.

This chain joins TRBV4-2 and TRBJ2-5, with 8 positions matching TRBD1. V shed 4 bases and J 2 bases; nucleotides not matched to a gene: 9. Germline CDR1 LGHNA, CDR2 YNFKEQ. The CDR3 has 16 amino acids. The CDR3 sequence is CASSRGDRLGQETQYF. CDR3 coding DNA: TGTGCCAGCAGCCGCGGGGACAGGCTGGGACAAGAGACCCAGTACTTC.

The rearrangement uses TRBV4-3 and TRBJ1-1; TRBD1 aligns across 7 bases. The J segment lost 6 bases and the V segment lost 5 bases, leaving 15 bases of the junction unmatched. The length of the CDR3 is 16 residues. Germline V lookup: CDR1 LGHNA, CDR2 YSLEER. The CDR3 reads CASSEVRDRKKSEAFF. CDR3 nucleotides: TGCGCCAGCAGCGAAGTAAGGGACAGAAAAAAGTCTGAAGCTTTCTTT.

The V gene is TRBV6-2 or TRBV6-3, the J gene TRBJ1-1, with a weak D call TRBD1 (5 bases). This CDR3 contains 14 residues. Trimming removed 2 bases at V and 4 bases at J, with 11 bases between. The V gene's germline CDR1 is MNHEY and CDR2 SVGEGT. CDR3 region: CASSYQGAITEAFF. DNA of the CDR3: TGTGCCAGCAGTTACCAGGGAGCCATCACTGAAGCTTTCTTT.

V is TRBV4-1 and J is TRBJ2-7; no clear D gene. CDR3 size: 17 residues. V lost 1 base and J lost 1, with 17 bases in between. CDR1 is MGHRA and CDR2 is YSYEKL in the germline V gene. The CDR3 region is CASSQGWVTATSYEQYF. CDR3 sequence (DNA): TGCGCCAGCAGCCAAGGATGGGTCACGGCAACATCCTACGAGCAGTACTTC.

The rearrangement links TRBV19 to TRBJ1-4; D is uncertain. The germline V gene encodes CDR1 LNHDA and CDR2 SQIVND (reference sequence). The CDR3 runs to 15 residues. V was trimmed by 7 bases and J by 7 bases, leaving 19 bases between them. Here the CDR3 DNA reads TGTGCCAGTACCACGCCCGGGGTCGTTTCTGAAAAACTGTTTTTT. This translates into CASTTPGVVSEKLFF. Based on the CDR3 plus reference TRBV19 and TRBJ1-4, the full variable domain is DGGITQSPKYLFRKEGQNVTLSCEQNLNHDAMYWYRQDPGQGLRLIYYSQIVNDFQKGDIAEGYSVSREKKESFPLTVTSAQKNPTAFYLCASTTPGVVSEKLFFGSGTQLSVL.

The V call is TRBV5-4, the J call TRBJ2-1, with 7 nucleotides matching TRBD1. Germline lookup yields CDR1 SGHNT and CDR2 YYREEE (reference sequence). This CDR3 contains 15 residues. With V trimmed by 0 bases and J by 8 bases, 8 bases remained unmatched. The CDR3 nucleotides read TGTGCCAGCAGCTTGGCAGGGGGAGTACTCCATGAGCAGTTCTTC. Protein product: CASSLAGGVLHEQFF.

This chain connects TRBV28 to TRBJ1-2; possible D gene TRBD1, 5 bases. Trimming removed 5 bases at V and 6 bases at J, with 13 bases between. CDR1 is MDHEN, CDR2 SYDVKM, per germline. This CDR3 comprises 13 residues. CDR3 loop: CASSPAGRNGYTF. In DNA, the CDR3 is TGTGCCAGCAGTCCAGCAGGGCGGAATGGCTACACCTTC.

This sequence joins TRBV29-1 and TRBJ1-2; 7 nucleotides agree with TRBD1. CDR3 length: 14 residues. Germline V gene sequence: CDR1 SQVTM, CDR2 ANQGSEA. With V trimmed by 7 bases and J by 2 bases, 10 bases remained unmatched. The CDR3 sequence is CSARDSHLNYGYTF. CDR3 sequence (DNA): TGCAGCGCCCGGGACAGCCACTTAAACTATGGCTACACCTTC.

The CDR3 DNA is TGTGCCAGCAGCCCGGTCCCCGCGGGAGCCGCTACAACCCCTAGGGAGCAGTTCTTC. Translation gives CASSPVPAGAATTPREQFF. The rearrangement uses TRBV9 and TRBJ2-1; 7 bases match TRBD2. CDR1 is SGDLS, CDR2 YYNGEE, per germline. The CDR3 length is 19 residues. Trimming cost V 4 bases and J 10 bases; bases outside gene matches: 26. Supplemented by reference TRBV9 and TRBJ2-1, the full variable domain reads DSGVTQTPKHLITATGQRVTLRCSPRSGDLSVYWYQQSLDQGLQFLIQYYNGEERAKGNILERFSAQQFPDLHSELNLSSLELGDSALYFCASSPVPAGAATTPREQFFGPGTRLTVL.

The rearrangement uses TRBV27 and TRBJ1-3, with D unresolved. The V gene lost 2 bases and the J gene lost 2 bases, with 13 bases spanning the gap. Per germline, CDR1 MNHEY and CDR2 SMNVEV (reference sequence). This CDR3 has 16 amino acids. CDR3 protein: CASSLKGRFAGNTIYF. In DNA, the CDR3 is TGTGCCAGCAGTTTAAAAGGTCGGTTTGCTGGAAACACCATATATTTT.

The chain couples TRBV6-5 to TRBJ2-7; no reliable D call. The V gene lost 10 bases and the J gene lost 5 bases, with 12 bases spanning the gap. The germline V gene encodes CDR1 MNHEY and CDR2 SVGAGI. The CDR3 spans 11 residues. CDR3 residues: CAIRRPDEQYF. CDR3 sequence (DNA): TGTGCCATTCGACGTCCGGACGAGCAGTACTTC.

This clone was counted only a few times. The chain employs TRBV10-3 and TRBJ1-2; perhaps TRBD1 as D (5 bases). This CDR3 comprises 14 residues. Germline V CDR1 and CDR2: ENHRY, SYGVKD. V lost 4 bases, J lost 4 bases, and 13 bases lay in between. The CDR3 sequence is CAISVRGAIYGYTF. The CDR3 bases are TGTGCCATCAGTGTGAGGGGAGCCATCTATGGCTACACCTTC.

The V call is TRBV5-4, the J call TRBJ2-1; TRBD2 agrees at 13 bases. Per the germline V gene, CDR1 is SGHNT and CDR2 is YYREEE (reference sequence). The CDR3 contains 16 residues. J gave up 9 bases and V 1 base, and 7 bases lay outside the gene matches. The CDR3 loop is CASSLFGTSGTGEQFF. Written as DNA, the CDR3 is TGTGCCAGCAGCTTGTTTGGGACTAGCGGGACCGGTGAGCAGTTCTTC.

The chain has TRBV28 and TRBJ2-7; tentative D call: TRBD2 (6 bases). V lost 6 bases, J lost 1 base, and 16 bases lay in between. The CDR3 totals 15 residues. CDR1 and CDR2 from the germline V gene are MDHEN and SYDVKM. CDR3 amino acids: CASRLRPSESYEQYF. CDR3 coding DNA: TGTGCCAGCAGGCTCAGGCCTAGCGAGTCCTACGAGCAGTACTTC.

This chain connects TRBV27 to TRBJ2-5; the match to TRBD2 covers 11 bases. CDR1 MNHEY and CDR2 SMNVEV come from the germline V gene (reference sequence). Losses at the gene ends were 4 bases for V and 5 bases for J; bases not matched to a gene: 12. The length of the CDR3 is 17 residues. The CDR3 DNA sequence: TGTGCCAGCAGTTCTCTCCAACTAGCGGGAGCGAGGGAGACCCAGTACTTC. Its protein is CASSSLQLAGARETQYF.

The chain joins TRBV19 to TRBJ1-5, with D tentatively TRBD1 (6 bases). This CDR3 is built from 17 residues. V was shortened by 2 bases and J by 4 bases, with 18 bases between the two germline ends. The germline CDR1 and CDR2 sequences are LNHDA and SQIVND (reference sequence). The CDR3 sequence: CASSIRRTGMNNQPQHF. The CDR3 region has the DNA TGTGCCAGTAGTATAAGGCGCACAGGGATGAATAATCAGCCCCAGCATTTT.

This chain uses TRBV29-1 with TRBJ2-3, with TRBD2 matching 7 bases. Losses at the gene ends were 6 bases for V and 4 bases for J; bases not matched to a gene: 10. The CDR3 spans 14 residues. Germline CDR1 and CDR2: SQVTM and ANQGSEA. The chain's CDR3 is CSVAQRDVSDTQYF. CDR3 nucleotide sequence: TGCAGCGTGGCACAGCGGGATGTCTCAGATACGCAGTATTTT.

The genes are TRBV20-1 and TRBJ2-7; 10 nucleotides line up with TRBD1. Trimming at V came to 3 bases and at J to 6 bases, leaving 5 bases not matched to a gene. Germline lookup yields CDR1 DFQATT and CDR2 SNEGSKA (reference sequence). CDR3 size: 13 residues. This CDR3 is CSASLRTGGEQYF. The CDR3 bases are TGCAGTGCTAGTCTCCGGACAGGGGGCGAGCAGTACTTC.

The gene calls are TRBV29-1 and TRBJ2-2; D not certain. The ends were cut back, 7 bases at V and 6 bases at J, with 9 bases in the middle. This CDR3 has 11 residues. Looked up from germline, CDR1 is SQVTM and CDR2 is ANQGSEA. The CDR3 protein is CSAGRSGELFF. For the CDR3, the DNA is TGCAGCGCCGGCAGGTCCGGGGAGCTGTTTTTT.

Comments on this clone: Other DNA sequences of this sample code for an identical CDR3. The V gene is TRBV6-1, the J gene TRBJ1-2; TRBD1 aligns across 9 bases. The CDR3 covers 14 residues. CDR1 is MNHNS and CDR2 is SASEGT in the germline V gene. V shed 3 bases and J 5 bases; nucleotides not matched to a gene: 4. The CDR3 coding sequence is TGTGCCAGCAGTGAGGGACAGGGCCGGTATGGCTACACCTTC. Its translation: CASSEGQGRYGYTF.

The V and J genes are TRBV19 and TRBJ1-4; the D is unclear. The V gene's germline CDR1 is LNHDA and CDR2 SQIVND (reference sequence). Trimming cost V 5 bases and J 5 bases, with 12 bases left between them. The CDR3 has 14 residues. CDR3 DNA: TGTGCCAGTAGTCGTCGTGGAAGGAATGAAAAACTGTTTTTT. It yields the protein CASSRRGRNEKLFF.

This chain uses TRBV28 with TRBJ2-7; 8 bases agree with TRBD1. There are 13 residues in the CDR3. V lost 7 bases and J lost 3; bases outside the gene matches: 5. Germline loops: CDR1 MDHEN, CDR2 SYDVKM. CDR3 sequence reads: CASTTGTGYEQYF. The CDR3 DNA reads TGTGCCAGCACCACCGGGACAGGCTACGAGCAGTACTTC.

This clone occurred a few times. This chain uses TRBV9 with TRBJ2-1, with 10 bases matching TRBD1. This CDR3 is 15 amino acids long. J lost 5 bases, V lost 4 bases, and 6 bases had no gene match. Germline CDR1 SGDLS, CDR2 YYNGEE. The CDR3 loop is CASSTRGTGDNEQFF. DNA of the CDR3: TGTGCCAGCAGCACCCGAGGGACAGGGGACAATGAGCAGTTCTTC.

The rearrangement links TRBV7-9 to TRBJ2-7, with a possible D match to TRBD1 (5 bases). The V and J ends lost 5 bases and 3 bases respectively, with 8 bases between them. The CDR3 length is 12 residues. Germline CDR1 and CDR2: SEHNR and FQNEAQ (reference sequence). CDR3 loop: CASSQDSYEQYF. The CDR3 nucleotides read TGTGCCAGCAGCCAAGACAGCTACGAGCAGTACTTC.

The chain recombines TRBV7-6 with TRBJ2-7; 7 bases line up with TRBD2. The CDR3 contains 17 residues. Trimming cost V 5 bases and J 5 bases; bases outside gene matches: 18. Germline CDR1 SGHVS, CDR2 FNYEAQ. The CDR3 sequence: CASSPSLASGVDNEQYF. In nucleotides, the CDR3 is TGTGCCAGCAGCCCCTCCCTGGCTAGCGGTGTAGACAACGAGCAGTACTTC. The whole variable domain, remainder taken from reference TRBV7-6 and TRBJ2-7, is GAGVSQSPRYKVTKRGQDVALRCDPISGHVSLYWYRQALGQGPEFLTYFNYEAQQDKSGLPNDRFSAERPEGSISTLTIQRTEQRDSAMYRCASSPSLASGVDNEQYFGPGTRLTVT.